This record looks at one T cell receptor (beta chain) sequence and its context. Its antigen is not known. The table came from immunoSEQ multiplex PCR; TCRdb's copy has only in-frame clones and leaves some out. The sample lists more than 65,000 clones, more than 70% occurring once. This record belongs to a study of OX40 agonist ivuxolimab in advanced cancers. Whole-study findings and limits: On average, CD8+ T cells had more expanded clones than CD4+.

The sequence derives from an adult with an advanced solid tumor such as melanoma, head and neck, liver or kidney cancer. The specimen comprised CD4+ or CD8+ T cells sorted from blood, sampled in a trial of the OX40 agonist ivuxolimab.

CDR3 coding DNA: TGTGCCAGCTCACTGGGGGGAACCTACGAGCAGTACTTC. This codes for CASSLGGTYEQYF. The chain couples TRBV18 to TRBJ2-7; tentative D call: TRBD2 (6 bases). CDR3 length: 13 amino acids. V was clipped by 4 bases and J by 2 bases, with 9 bases between them. From germline, CDR1 is KGHSH and CDR2 LQKENI.